This entry lists 5 T cell receptor beta chains sequenced from one sample in a study of control samples from healthy donors and cancer patients. Assay: immunoSEQ multiplex PCR; the TCRdb copy retains only in-frame clones and omits some. The top ten clones hold roughly 1.5% of a sample with some 200,000 clones, 85% to 95% of them seen once. The sample was blood. The source is a man aged 18 to 29 in good health.

V gene TRBV9 combines with J gene TRBJ2-2, with TRBD2 matching 7 bases. The CDR3 is 16 amino acids. V dropped 0 bases and J dropped 4; count of bases not matched to a gene: 6. Germline loops: CDR1 SGDLS, CDR2 YYNGEE. The CDR3 here is CASSVGTSVGTGELFF. The CDR3 coding sequence is TGTGCCAGCAGCGTAGGGACTAGTGTCGGCACCGGGGAGCTGTTTTTT.

The CDR3 sequence is CASSQVVTGETQYF. CDR3 bases: TGTGCCAGCAGCCAAGTGGTAACCGGGGAGACCCAGTACTTC. The chain carries TRBV3-1 (or the pseudogene TRBV3-2) and TRBJ2-5; D gene unclear. From germline, CDR1 is LGHDT and CDR2 YNNKEL (reference sequence). Trimming removed 1 base from V and 5 bases from J, with 11 bases in between. The CDR3 consists of 14 residues.

The rearrangement links TRBV9 to TRBJ2-3, with no clear D. Germline V gene lookup returns CDR1 SGDLS and CDR2 YYNGEE. Trimming removed 2 bases at V and 2 bases at J, with 6 bases between. The CDR3 has 13 amino acids. The CDR3 region has the DNA TGTGCCAGCAGCGTCGGAAACACAGATACGCAGTATTTT. Its protein product is CASSVGNTDTQYF.

This sequence joins TRBV20-1 and TRBJ1-2; tentatively, D is TRBD1 (6 bases). Germline CDR1 and CDR2: DFQATT and SNEGSKA (reference sequence). CDR3 length equals 14 residues. V was shortened by 3 bases and J by 3 bases, with 14 bases between the two germline ends. CDR3 region: CSASRGGAYYGYTF. Here the CDR3 DNA reads TGCAGTGCTAGTCGCGGGGGCGCGTACTATGGCTACACCTTC.

The chain recombines TRBV7-3 with TRBJ2-1; D is possibly TRBD1 (5 bases). V shed 1 base and J shed 9 bases, with 13 bases lying between them. Looked up from germline, CDR1 is SGHTA and CDR2 is FQGTGA. The CDR3 totals 14 residues. The CDR3 region is CASSLIAGNFEQFF. CDR3 coding DNA: TGTGCCAGCAGCTTAATTGCAGGGAATTTTGAGCAGTTCTTC.